This TCR beta chain appears in the sequencing data of a study of cytomegalovirus exposure and HLA in healthy donors. The count of this clone is one. Use of 60 Vbeta and 13 Jbeta primers characterized the PCR. Clones were sequenced by immunoSEQ multiplex PCR, and TCRdb holds only the in-frame ones, with some missing. The repertoire includes 100,000 to 150,000 clones, around 76% of them detected once, and roughly an eighth sits in the top ten. The J segment lost 7 bases and the V segment lost 2 bases, leaving 4 bases of the junction unmatched. The CDR3 is 15 residues long. Germline V gives CDR1 SGHRS, CDR2 YFSETQ.

The source of this sequence is an older woman in good health and CMV-seropositive. The sequencing sample was made of PBMCs. The chain employs TRBV5-1 and TRBJ2-1; 12 bases agree with TRBD2. The CDR3 DNA sequence: TGCGCCAGCAGCTTAGGGACTAGCGGGCTTAATGAGCAGTTCTTC. It codes for CASSLGTSGLNEQFF.